These T cell receptor beta chains were read from a single sample in a study of blood T cell repertoires in COVID-19. Profiled with immunoSEQ multiplex PCR; TCRdb holds only in-frame clones, not every one. The data contain under 300,000 clones, 75% to 90% of them singletons. Sequenced: PBMCs or T cells enriched from blood (not recorded which). All receptors derive from a woman aged 45 to 65 who had recovered from COVID-19. Each CDR3 is given with its conserved first and last residue. Each record gives: D gene, clone size, J gene, V gene, CDR3 DNA, CDR3 protein. A D gene is named only where the DNA matches it firmly. A row's size may be missing; if present it is once, few, many or a size class.

D gene: .; clone size: .; J gene: TRBJ2-2; V gene: TRBV28; CDR3 DNA: TGTGCCAGCAGTTTAGTCAGGGGTAACACCGGGGAGCTGTTTTTT; CDR3 protein: CASSLVRGNTGELFF
D gene: TRBD1; clone size: .; J gene: TRBJ1-6; V gene: TRBV11-2; CDR3 DNA: TGTGCCAGCAGCCTCTGGCCCGAGACAGGGATATACCATTCACCCCTCCACTTT; CDR3 protein: CASSLWPETGIYHSPLHF
D gene: TRBD1; clone size: .; J gene: TRBJ1-6; V gene: TRBV5-1; CDR3 DNA: TGCGCCAGCAGCGGGGGACAGAGAAATTCACCCCTCCACTTT; CDR3 protein: CASSGGQRNSPLHF
D gene: TRBD2; clone size: .; J gene: TRBJ2-5; V gene: TRBV4-2; CDR3 DNA: TGTGCCAGCAGCCAAGATGAGTGGGACTACCCCCAAGAGACCCAGTACTTC; CDR3 protein: CASSQDEWDYPQETQYF
D gene: TRBD2; clone size: .; J gene: TRBJ2-3; V gene: TRBV6-5; CDR3 DNA: TGTGCCAGCAGTTACACCTGGACTAGCGTCACAGATACGCAGTATTTT; CDR3 protein: CASSYTWTSVTDTQYF
D gene: TRBD2; clone size: .; J gene: TRBJ2-7; V gene: TRBV18; CDR3 DNA: TGTGCCAGCTCACCAACTCTTAGCGGGAGCTCCTACGAGCAGTACTTC; CDR3 protein: CASSPTLSGSSYEQYF
D gene: .; clone size: few; J gene: TRBJ1-3; V gene: TRBV28; CDR3 DNA: TGTGCCAGCAGTGCTCTCTACCTTTGGACAGAAACTGGAAACACCATATATTTT; CDR3 protein: CASSALYLWTETGNTIYF
D gene: TRBD1; clone size: .; J gene: TRBJ2-7; V gene: TRBV4-1; CDR3 DNA: TGCGCCAGCAGCCCTAGCTGGGGACAGGGCCACGAGCAGTACTTC; CDR3 protein: CASSPSWGQGHEQYF
D gene: .; clone size: .; J gene: TRBJ1-5; V gene: TRBV3-1/TRBV3-2; CDR3 DNA: TGTGCCAGCAGCCAAGAGGGGGGATATCAGCCCCAGCATTTT; CDR3 protein: CASSQEGGYQPQHF
D gene: TRBD1; clone size: few; J gene: TRBJ2-3; V gene: TRBV2; CDR3 DNA: TGTGCCAGCACCCCGGACAGGGGCGTCACAGATACGCAGTATTTT; CDR3 protein: CASTPDRGVTDTQYF
D gene: TRBD1; clone size: .; J gene: TRBJ1-2; V gene: TRBV6-5; CDR3 DNA: TGTGCCAGCAGTCAACAGGGGCTTGGCTACACCTTC; CDR3 protein: CASSQQGLGYTF
D gene: TRBD2; clone size: .; J gene: TRBJ2-1; V gene: TRBV6-5; CDR3 DNA: TGTGCCAGCAGTTACCGGGGGGTCGACAATGAGCAGTTCTTC; CDR3 protein: CASSYRGVDNEQFF
D gene: .; clone size: .; J gene: TRBJ2-5; V gene: TRBV27; CDR3 DNA: TGTGCCAGCAGTTTGACAGATAACCAAGAGACCCAGTACTTC; CDR3 protein: CASSLTDNQETQYF
D gene: .; clone size: .; J gene: TRBJ2-7; V gene: TRBV10-3; CDR3 DNA: TGTGCCATCAGTGCAACGGGAGGGGGCCACTACGAGCAGTACTTC; CDR3 protein: CAISATGGGHYEQYF
D gene: .; clone size: .; J gene: TRBJ1-1; V gene: TRBV14; CDR3 DNA: TGTGCCAGCAGCCCTCACACGAACACTGAAGCTTTCTTT; CDR3 protein: CASSPHTNTEAFF
D gene: .; clone size: .; J gene: TRBJ2-3; V gene: TRBV28; CDR3 DNA: TGTGCCAGCAGCTCCCGGTTGGGAGGCACAGATACGCAGTATTTT; CDR3 protein: CASSSRLGGTDTQYF
D gene: .; clone size: .; J gene: TRBJ2-6; V gene: TRBV7-2; CDR3 DNA: TGTGCCAGCAGCTTAGCGTCCCTAGCCACTGGGGCCAACGTCCTGACTTTC; CDR3 protein: CASSLASLATGANVLTF
D gene: .; clone size: .; J gene: TRBJ2-5; V gene: TRBV4-2; CDR3 DNA: TGTGCCAGCAGCCAAGATTTAGAAGAGACCCAGTACTTC; CDR3 protein: CASSQDLEETQYF
D gene: TRBD1; clone size: .; J gene: TRBJ1-2; V gene: TRBV3-1/TRBV3-2; CDR3 DNA: TGTGCCAGCAGCCAGCCGGGACAGGGGATCGCTGGCTACACCTTC; CDR3 protein: CASSQPGQGIAGYTF
D gene: .; clone size: .; J gene: TRBJ2-5; V gene: TRBV7-2; CDR3 DNA: TGTGCCAGCAGCTTAGCTGGCCTCTCAGTCCAGTACTTC; CDR3 protein: CASSLAGLSVQYF
D gene: TRBD2; clone size: .; J gene: TRBJ2-1; V gene: TRBV13; CDR3 DNA: TGTGCCAGCAGCTTAGTAGCGGGAGGGCCCTCCTACAATGAGCAGTTCTTC; CDR3 protein: CASSLVAGGPSYNEQFF
D gene: TRBD1; clone size: .; J gene: TRBJ1-2; V gene: TRBV11-2; CDR3 DNA: TGTGCCAGCAGCTTAGACCTAGGACAGGGTACGTCCTATGGCTACACCTTC; CDR3 protein: CASSLDLGQGTSYGYTF
D gene: TRBD1; clone size: .; J gene: TRBJ1-5; V gene: TRBV4-1; CDR3 DNA: TGCGCCAGCAGCCCCCGGGACAGGGGCAATCAGCCCCAGCATTTT; CDR3 protein: CASSPRDRGNQPQHF
D gene: .; clone size: .; J gene: TRBJ1-2; V gene: TRBV28; CDR3 DNA: TGTGCCAGCAGCCTCCGAACAGGGCTCGGCTACACCTTC; CDR3 protein: CASSLRTGLGYTF
D gene: TRBD1; clone size: .; J gene: TRBJ2-3; V gene: TRBV7-9; CDR3 DNA: TGTGCCAGCAGCGACAGGACAGGGGGAAAGTCAGATACGCAGTATTTT; CDR3 protein: CASSDRTGGKSDTQYF
D gene: .; clone size: .; J gene: TRBJ1-5; V gene: TRBV7-8; CDR3 DNA: TGTGCCAGCAGCTTATCGGCGGGGGGGCGGAATCAGCCCCAGCATTTT; CDR3 protein: CASSLSAGGRNQPQHF
D gene: .; clone size: few; J gene: TRBJ1-2; V gene: TRBV27; CDR3 DNA: TGTGCCAGCAAGACAGGTGGCTATGGCTACACCTTC; CDR3 protein: CASKTGGYGYTF
D gene: .; clone size: .; J gene: TRBJ2-7; V gene: TRBV7-9; CDR3 DNA: TGTGCCAGCAGCTTAGTAAGGCAGGGCGGCGACGAGCAGTACTTC; CDR3 protein: CASSLVRQGGDEQYF
D gene: .; clone size: .; J gene: TRBJ1-1; V gene: TRBV3-1/TRBV3-2; CDR3 DNA: TGTGCCAGCAGCCAAGAAGGCAGGGACACTGAAGCTTTCTTT; CDR3 protein: CASSQEGRDTEAFF
D gene: TRBD2; clone size: .; J gene: TRBJ2-7; V gene: TRBV28; CDR3 DNA: TGCGCAACTAGCGGGAGGTTCTACGAGCAGTACTTC; CDR3 protein: CATSGRFYEQYF
D gene: .; clone size: once; J gene: TRBJ1-2; V gene: TRBV25-1; CDR3 DNA: TGTGCCAGCAGTGGTCCAGGGTGGGTGGCTGGCTACACCTTC; CDR3 protein: CASSGPGWVAGYTF
D gene: .; clone size: once; J gene: TRBJ2-1; V gene: TRBV24-1; CDR3 DNA: TGTGCCACCAGTGCCAGCGGCGATTACAATGAGCAGTTCTTC; CDR3 protein: CATSASGDYNEQFF
D gene: .; clone size: .; J gene: TRBJ1-1; V gene: TRBV28; CDR3 DNA: TGTGCCAGCAGTTTATGGGAGGGGAACACTGAAGCTTTCTTT; CDR3 protein: CASSLWEGNTEAFF
D gene: .; clone size: .; J gene: TRBJ1-4; V gene: TRBV28; CDR3 DNA: TGTGCCAGCAGGTGGACTGGGCCTAATGAAAAACTGTTTTTT; CDR3 protein: CASRWTGPNEKLFF
D gene: .; clone size: .; J gene: TRBJ1-1; V gene: TRBV4-2; CDR3 DNA: TGTGCCAGCAGCCAAGATTCCGGGAACACTGAAGCTTTCTTT; CDR3 protein: CASSQDSGNTEAFF
D gene: TRBD2; clone size: few; J gene: TRBJ2-5; V gene: TRBV6-5; CDR3 DNA: TGTGCCAGCACTACGCGGGAGAGGAGAGAGACCCAGTACTTC; CDR3 protein: CASTTRERRETQYF
D gene: .; clone size: .; J gene: TRBJ1-4; V gene: TRBV19; CDR3 DNA: TGTGCCAGTAGTATAGGTGCGGCATCTAATGAAAAACTGTTTTTT; CDR3 protein: CASSIGAASNEKLFF
D gene: TRBD2; clone size: .; J gene: TRBJ2-2; V gene: TRBV10-3; CDR3 DNA: TGTGCCGCCGGACTAGCGGGAGACACCGGGGAGCTGTTTTTT; CDR3 protein: CAAGLAGDTGELFF
D gene: .; clone size: .; J gene: TRBJ2-2; V gene: TRBV2; CDR3 DNA: TGTGCCAGCAGTGAACCGAGAGTTTGGAACACCGGGGAGCTGTTTTTT; CDR3 protein: CASSEPRVWNTGELFF
D gene: .; clone size: .; J gene: TRBJ1-1; V gene: TRBV3-1/TRBV3-2; CDR3 DNA: TGTGCCAGCAGCCTTCGACAGAACACTGAAGCTTTCTTT; CDR3 protein: CASSLRQNTEAFF
D gene: TRBD1; clone size: .; J gene: TRBJ1-6; V gene: TRBV2; CDR3 DNA: TGTGCCAGCAGAGAAGGGACAGAGGGGAATTCACCCCTCCACTTT; CDR3 protein: CASREGTEGNSPLHF
D gene: .; clone size: .; J gene: TRBJ2-7; V gene: TRBV18; CDR3 DNA: TGTGCCAGCTCACCACCCAGAGGGGAGGACCCCTACGAGCAGTACTTC; CDR3 protein: CASSPPRGEDPYEQYF
D gene: TRBD1; clone size: .; J gene: TRBJ1-2; V gene: TRBV7-2; CDR3 DNA: TGTGCCAGCAGCTTAGTCGACAGGGGGAACGGCTACACCTTC; CDR3 protein: CASSLVDRGNGYTF
D gene: TRBD2; clone size: .; J gene: TRBJ2-7; V gene: TRBV29-1; CDR3 DNA: TGCAGCGTTGCATCTAGCGGGTTCTACGAGCAGTACTTC; CDR3 protein: CSVASSGFYEQYF
D gene: TRBD1; clone size: once; J gene: TRBJ2-7; V gene: TRBV28; CDR3 DNA: TGTGCCAGCAGTTTTCCTCAAGGACAGGGGGCTTACGAGCAGTACTTC; CDR3 protein: CASSFPQGQGAYEQYF
D gene: TRBD1; clone size: .; J gene: TRBJ1-5; V gene: TRBV27; CDR3 DNA: TGTGCCAGCAGCCACCTATCGGACAGGCCGAGCAATCAGCCCCAGCATTTT; CDR3 protein: CASSHLSDRPSNQPQHF
D gene: .; clone size: .; J gene: TRBJ2-2; V gene: TRBV5-6; CDR3 DNA: TGTGCCAGCAGTCCAGGGCCCGGGGAGCTGTTTTTT; CDR3 protein: CASSPGPGELFF
D gene: .; clone size: once; J gene: TRBJ2-1; V gene: TRBV5-1; CDR3 DNA: TGCGCCAGCAGCTTAGGGGCTGGGGTTGACAATGAGCAGTTCTTC; CDR3 protein: CASSLGAGVDNEQFF
D gene: TRBD2; clone size: .; J gene: TRBJ2-3; V gene: TRBV5-1; CDR3 DNA: TGCGCCAGCAGCCTCGGACTAGCGTGGAGCACAGATACGCAGTATTTT; CDR3 protein: CASSLGLAWSTDTQYF
D gene: TRBD1; clone size: .; J gene: TRBJ2-7; V gene: TRBV4-1; CDR3 DNA: TGCGCCAGCAGCCAAGAGGCTGGGACAGGGACGTACTTC; CDR3 protein: CASSQEAGTGTYF
D gene: .; clone size: .; J gene: TRBJ1-4; V gene: TRBV29-1; CDR3 DNA: TGCAGCGTTGAGCCGGGAGGTGGGGTCGGACTGTTTTTT; CDR3 protein: CSVEPGGGVGLFF